These 15 T cell receptor beta chains share one sample of origin, sequenced in a study of blood T cell repertoires in COVID-19. TCRdb's table, derived via immunoSEQ multiplex PCR, lists solely in-frame clones and lacks some. The sample records a few hundred thousand clones, roughly nine tenths being singletons. The sequenced sample was PBMCs or T cells enriched from blood (not recorded which). These receptors came from a young woman who had recovered from COVID-19.

This chain uses TRBV6-5 with TRBJ2-7; a weak D match, TRBD1 (5 bases). This CDR3 has 14 amino acids. Germline assignment: CDR1 MNHEY and CDR2 SVGAGI. Trimming removed 7 bases from V and 2 bases from J, with 15 bases in between. CDR3 amino acids: CASKGLESPYEQYF. In DNA form, the CDR3 reads TGTGCCAGCAAGGGGCTAGAATCGCCCTACGAGCAGTACTTC.

The V call is TRBV6-5, the J call TRBJ2-7; 10 nucleotides agree with TRBD2. J was trimmed by 2 bases and V by 5 bases; bases with no gene match: 6. In germline, CDR1 is MNHEY, CDR2 SVGAGI. The CDR3 is 15 residues long. CDR3 nucleotides: TGTGCCAGCAGTCCCGCACTAGCGGGAACCTACGAGCAGTACTTC. This encodes CASSPALAGTYEQYF.

The genes are TRBV27 and TRBJ2-7, with D possibly TRBD2 on 6 matching bases. V gave up 2 bases and J gave up 0 bases, with 11 bases separating them. The CDR3 loop spans 15 amino acids. In germline, CDR1 is MNHEY, CDR2 SMNVEV (reference sequence). In nucleotides, the CDR3 is TGTGCCAGCAGTTTAGGGGGGACCAGCTCCTACGAGCAGTACTTC. It translates to CASSLGGTSSYEQYF.

The genes are TRBV9 and TRBJ1-6; D is unclear. V lost 0 bases and J 8 bases, leaving 12 bases between the germline ends. Germline CDR1 reads SGDLS; CDR2 reads YYNGEE. The CDR3 totals 15 residues. CDR3 bases: TGTGCCAGCAGCGTAGCTCCCAGTTTTGATTCACCCCTCCACTTT. This sequence encodes CASSVAPSFDSPLHF.

This chain joins TRBV6-1 and TRBJ2-5; 11 bases fit TRBD1. Germline V gives CDR1 MNHNS, CDR2 SASEGT. Losses at the gene ends were 2 bases for V and 6 bases for J; bases not matched to a gene: 8. The CDR3 is 16 amino acids. The chain's CDR3 is CASSELGQGGLKTQYF. The CDR3 DNA reads TGTGCCAGCAGTGAACTGGGACAGGGGGGGTTGAAGACCCAGTACTTC.

V is TRBV2 and J is TRBJ1-1, with D hard to call. Germline V CDR1 and CDR2: SNHLY, FYNNEI. The germline V and J ends were trimmed by 5 bases and 2 bases, with 9 bases remaining between them. The CDR3 runs 13 residues. The CDR3 sequence is CASSPERNTEAFF. In DNA, the CDR3 is TGTGCCAGCAGTCCTGAGCGAAACACTGAAGCTTTCTTT.

The rearrangement uses TRBV7-8 and TRBJ1-5; no definite D call. The CDR3 extends over 15 amino acids. V lost 0 bases to trimming and J lost 7 bases, with 13 bases between them. Germline V gives CDR1 SGHVS, CDR2 FQNEAQ. The DNA for the CDR3 is TGTGCCAGCAGCTTAGCGGCGGGGAAGGAACAGCCCCAGCATTTT. Protein sequence: CASSLAAGKEQPQHF. The variable domain in full, with the rest retrieved from reference TRBV7-8 and TRBJ1-5, is GAGVSQSPRYKVAKRGQDVALRCDPISGHVSLFWYQQALGQGPEFLTYFQNEAQLDKSGLPSDRFFAERPEGSVSTLKIQRTQQEDSAVYLCASSLAAGKEQPQHFGDGTRLSIL.

Only one count was recorded for this clone. V usage is TRBV5-1 and J usage is TRBJ1-1, with TRBD1 identical over 7 bases. Per the germline V gene, CDR1 is SGHRS and CDR2 is YFSETQ. Trimming removed 4 bases from V and 2 bases from J; junction bases left unmatched: 5. The CDR3 covers 14 residues. The CDR3 DNA is TGCGCCAGCAGCATAGACAGGGAAAACACTGAAGCTTTCTTT. It translates to CASSIDRENTEAFF. Supplemented by reference TRBV5-1 and TRBJ1-1, the full variable domain reads KAGVTQTPRYLIKTRGQQVTLSCSPISGHRSVSWYQQTPGQGLQFLFEYFSETQRNKGNFPGRFSGRQFSNSRSEMNVSTLELGDSALYLCASSIDRENTEAFFGQGTRLTVV.

This chain uses TRBV6-5 with TRBJ1-1; D is ambiguous. The CDR3 has 14 residues. V was trimmed by 6 bases and J by 0 bases, leaving 11 bases between them. Germline CDR1 reads MNHEY; CDR2 reads SVGAGI. The chain's CDR3 is CASRGELMNTEAFF. The CDR3 coding sequence is TGTGCCAGCAGAGGAGAACTTATGAACACTGAAGCTTTCTTT.

The chain links TRBV7-9 to TRBJ1-1; tentative D call: TRBD1 (6 bases). There are 15 residues in the CDR3. The V end was cut by 5 bases, the J end by 2 bases, with 15 bases between. The germline CDR1 and CDR2 sequences are SEHNR and FQNEAQ (reference sequence). The CDR3 loop reads CASSAQGGENTEAFF. CDR3 DNA: TGTGCCAGCAGCGCTCAAGGGGGGGAAAACACTGAAGCTTTCTTT.

The chain recombines TRBV5-1 with TRBJ1-1; TRBD1 aligns across 9 bases. Germline V gene sequence: CDR1 SGHRS, CDR2 YFSETQ. The CDR3 length is 16 residues. V dropped 5 bases and J dropped 4; count of bases not matched to a gene: 12. The CDR3 nucleotides read TGCGCCAGCAGTTGGACAGGGGTGTTTAGCGGCACTGAAGCTTTCTTT. This gives the protein CASSWTGVFSGTEAFF.

The chain joins TRBV27 to TRBJ2-7; D may be TRBD1 (6 bases). Germline CDR1 is MNHEY and CDR2 is SMNVEV (reference sequence). The V end lost 2 bases, the J end lost 3 bases, and 11 bases lay between the germline ends. The CDR3 totals 14 residues. CDR3: CASSLVRGYYEQYF. The CDR3 DNA follows: TGTGCCAGCAGTTTAGTCAGGGGTTACTACGAGCAGTACTTC.

The chain's CDR3 is CASAPKRRGSSYNEQFF. CDR3 bases: TGTGCCAGCGCCCCGAAGCGTCGGGGGAGCTCCTACAATGAGCAGTTCTTC. The chain recombines TRBV7-9 with TRBJ2-1, with a possible D match to TRBD2 (6 bases). V was trimmed by 8 bases and J by 0 bases, leaving 20 bases between them. The CDR3 contains 17 residues. Germline V CDR1 and CDR2: SEHNR, FQNEAQ (reference sequence).

The rearrangement uses TRBV7-8 and TRBJ1-5; no clear D. The CDR3 loop spans 18 amino acids. Trimming stripped 5 bases from V and 0 bases from J, with 20 bases between. The V gene's germline CDR1 is SGHVS and CDR2 FQNEAQ. The CDR3 DNA reads TGTGCCAGCAGCCCCCGGAACGCAGGTCCAATTAGCAATCAGCCCCAGCATTTT. Translation gives CASSPRNAGPISNQPQHF.

The CDR3 spells CASSIGAGVPYEQYF. CDR3 sequence (DNA): TGTGCCAGTAGTATAGGAGCGGGAGTCCCCTACGAGCAGTACTTC. The gene calls are TRBV19 and TRBJ2-7, with TRBD2 identical over 8 bases. Unmatched junction bases numbered 4, after V lost 1 base and J lost 2 bases. The CDR3 has 15 residues. Germline lookup yields CDR1 LNHDA and CDR2 SQIVND (reference sequence).